This T cell receptor beta chain stems from a study of identical twins. TCRdb recomputed calls from the 5' RACE reads with MiXCR, one row per CDR3 protein. Here the sample spans 400,000 to 550,000 distinct CDR3 sequences, 20% to 25% being singletons. This clonotype has only a few counts. The CDR3 runs 14 residues. Germline V gene lookup returns CDR1 SEHNR and CDR2 FQNEAQ (reference sequence). The V end was cut by 1 base, the J end by 1 base, with 7 bases between. In addition, the sample was reused for a study of T cells expressing NK-cell markers. This second study notes: In the group of eight sequenced donors, seven were HCMV-seropositive and one was seronegative.

The sequenced sample was CD4+ T cells sorted from blood. The sequence came from a young woman in good health. This rearrangement joins TRBV7-9 to TRBJ1-1; D ambiguous. CDR3 sequence: CASSLDTQNTEAFF. CDR3 coding DNA: TGTGCCAGCAGCTTAGATACACAGAACACTGAAGCTTTCTTT.